This TCR beta chain was identified in a study of blood T cell repertoires in COVID-19. Profiling relied on immunoSEQ multiplex PCR, and the TCRdb table lists in-frame clones only, not all of them. The sample holds 150,000 to 200,000 clones, approximately 86% seen once. Trimming removed 7 bases from V and 4 bases from J; junction bases left unmatched: 6. The CDR3 totals 13 residues. What was sequenced was peripheral blood. V is TRBV12-3 or TRBV12-4 and J is TRBJ1-1; 7 nucleotides match TRBD1. The TCR comes from a woman aged 40-49 years with COVID-19, enrolled during active disease. The chain's CDR3 is CASKDRAGTEAFF. The CDR3 DNA reads TGTGCCAGCAAAGACAGGGCTGGCACTGAAGCTTTCTTT.